This TCR beta chain derives from a study of early T cells in non-severe SARS-CoV-2 infection. For the study at large: Chains stayed unpaired after sequencing of bulk RNA from unsorted whole blood.

Each cDNA molecule carried a unique molecular identifier. TCRdb passed the 5' RACE reads through MiXCR, listing each CDR3 protein once. The sample includes about 110,000 distinct CDR3 sequences, about an eighth seen only once; the top ten take roughly 2.9%. This clonotype was found many times. Germline values: CDR1 DFQATT, CDR2 SNEGSKA (reference sequence). The CDR3 runs to 15 residues. V was pared by 1 base and J by 1 base, with 4 bases of the junction left unmatched. The rearrangement joins TRBV20-1 to TRBJ1-5; 7 bases map to TRBD1. The sequence derives from an adult who was a healthcare worker with PCR-confirmed SARS-CoV-2 infection or an uninfected control (not recorded which). Sequencing input: whole blood. CDR3 sequence reads: CSARAQGRSNQPQHF. CDR3 in DNA: TGCAGTGCTAGAGCACAGGGGAGAAGCAATCAGCCCCAGCATTTT.